These 9 T cell receptor beta chains share one sample of origin, sequenced in a study of T cell responses to AZD1222 COVID-19 vaccine. Produced via immunoSEQ multiplex PCR; TCRdb's table is partial and in-frame only. The table has 150,000 to 200,000 clones, approximately 95% seen once; the top ten hold 3.9%. This sample comprised peripheral blood, obtained on day 0 of AZD1222 vaccination. The receptors stem from an adult in good health.

This clone was detected once. The chain carries TRBV11-2 and TRBJ2-7; D is uncertain. This CDR3 comprises 14 residues. Germline assignment: CDR1 SGHAT and CDR2 FQNNGV. Deletions cut 6 bases from V and 5 bases from J, with 17 bases between. CDR3 sequence reads: CASSVAPGSDEQYF. For the CDR3, the DNA is TGTGCCAGCAGTGTAGCCCCTGGTAGTGACGAGCAGTACTTC.

V and J are TRBV3-1 (or the pseudogene TRBV3-2) and TRBJ1-5; TRBD1 matches at 7 bases. Germline values: CDR1 LGHDT, CDR2 YNNKEL (reference sequence). Trimming removed 3 bases from V and 6 bases from J; junction bases left unmatched: 5. The CDR3 has 14 residues. The CDR3 DNA is TGTGCCAGCAGCCACCAGGGGGAGGGTCAGCCCCAGCATTTT. This encodes CASSHQGEGQPQHF.

The chain carries TRBV7-9 and TRBJ1-5; D may be TRBD1 (5 bases). The ends were cut back, 5 bases at V and 5 bases at J, with 16 bases in the middle. There are 15 residues in the CDR3. The germline V gene has CDR1 SEHNR and CDR2 FQNEAQ (reference sequence). The CDR3 nucleotides are TGTGCCAGCAGCCGGGGGGACGCTTGGGATCAGCCCCAGCATTTT. It translates to CASSRGDAWDQPQHF.

The genes are TRBV6-5 and TRBJ2-1, with 12 positions matching TRBD2. The CDR3 is 14 amino acids. Germline trimming cut 11 bases from V and 4 bases from J; bases unmatched to any gene: 6. Germline CDR1 MNHEY, CDR2 SVGAGI. This chain's CDR3 is CAGTSGGRYNEQFF. In nucleotides, the CDR3 is TGTGCCGGCACTAGCGGGGGGCGATACAATGAGCAGTTCTTC.

This clone has just one count. The V gene is TRBV5-1, the J gene TRBJ1-3, with no clear D. The germline CDR1 and CDR2 sequences are SGHRS and YFSETQ. The CDR3 runs 16 residues. V was cut by 4 bases and J by 0 bases, with 14 bases left in between. The CDR3 DNA follows: TGCGCCAGCAGCCCCACTGGGCAGTACTCTGGAAACACCATATATTTT. The encoded protein is CASSPTGQYSGNTIYF.

This chain connects TRBV5-4 to TRBJ1-1; TRBD1 might be the D (5 bases). The CDR3 runs to 11 residues. V dropped 5 bases and J dropped 8 bases, with 10 bases sitting between them. Germline V gene lookup returns CDR1 SGHNT and CDR2 YYREEE (reference sequence). CDR3 nucleotides: TGTGCCAGCAGAGCAGGGAAAGAAGCTTTCTTT. Amino acids: CASRAGKEAFF.

V and J are TRBV7-2 and TRBJ1-1; D uncertain. V was cut by 5 bases and J by 5 bases, with 12 bases left in between. The CDR3 has 13 amino acids. Germline V lookup: CDR1 SGHTA, CDR2 FQGNSA. The CDR3 DNA sequence: TGTGCCAGCAGCAAGGGTTTATTGACTGAAGCTTTCTTT. Its protein product is CASSKGLLTEAFF.

The chain links TRBV27 to TRBJ2-5, with 9 bases aligning to TRBD2. CDR1 is MNHEY and CDR2 is SMNVEV in the germline V gene (reference sequence). Trimming cost V 1 base and J 3 bases; bases outside gene matches: 3. The CDR3 has 15 amino acids. The DNA for the CDR3 is TGTGCCAGCAGTTTATTCTTAGCGGGGGAAGAGACCCAGTACTTC. The encoded protein is CASSLFLAGEETQYF.

This chain links TRBV18 with TRBJ2-7, with D uncertain. CDR3 length: 12 residues. Trimming shortened V by 6 bases and J by 4 bases, and 10 bases separated the two germline ends. Germline CDR1 KGHSH, CDR2 LQKENI. The CDR3 region is CASSGPSYEQYF. The CDR3 nucleotides are TGTGCCAGCTCGGGCCCTTCATACGAGCAGTACTTC.